The rows below give T cell receptor beta chains drawn from one sample of a study of T cell repertoires in cytomegalovirus infection. Using its own MiXCR run on the reads, TCRdb lists one record per CDR3 protein. The table includes roughly 570,000 distinct CDR3 sequences, 35% to 50% detected once. These receptors have no identified antigens. The sample in question was cultured PBMCs, obtained from culture after CMV antigen stimulation. These receptor sequences come from a human donor in good health (CMV status not recorded). Some clones in this sample may be carry-over from other donors' samples. Both conserved end residues are part of each CDR3. A D gene is named only where the DNA matches it firmly. A clone size is listed for some rows: how often the clone was seen (once, few, many), or a class if it is expanded.

TRBJ2-1	TRBV7-2	NA	few	TGTGCCAGCAGCTTTACCGTTAGCTCCTACAATGAGCAGTTCTTC	CASSFTVSSYNEQFF
TRBJ1-1	TRBV7-9	NA	NA	TGTGCCAGCAGCCCCCGGGGGAGGAACACTGAAGCTTTCTTT	CASSPRGRNTEAFF
TRBJ2-1	TRBV4-3	TRBD2	NA	TGCGCCAGCAGCCAAGACGGGAGGGCCGTCGATGAGCAGTTCTTC	CASSQDGRAVDEQFF
TRBJ2-3	TRBV5-4	TRBD1	NA	TGTGCCAGCAGCTTGGATAACAGGGGGGTAGATACGCAGTATTTT	CASSLDNRGVDTQYF
TRBJ2-7	TRBV4-1	TRBD2	once	TGCGCCAGCAGCCTCTGGGGAGCGGGGGAACGCGAGCAGTACTTC	CASSLWGAGEREQYF
TRBJ2-5	TRBV28	TRBD2	NA	TGTGCCAGCAGCTTGACTAGCGGGGGCCCCGGGGAGACCCAGTACTTC	CASSLTSGGPGETQYF
TRBJ2-1	TRBV4-1	NA	few	TGCGCCAGCAGCCAAAGTCCACTAGTTTTCACCTACAATGAGCAGTTCTTC	CASSQSPLVFTYNEQFF
TRBJ2-2	TRBV24-1	TRBD2	NA	TGTGCCACCAGTGATTCGTCCGGGACTAGCGGAAACACCGGGGAGCTGTTTTTT	CATSDSSGTSGNTGELFF
TRBJ1-4	TRBV4-2	NA	NA	TGTGCCAGCAGCCAAGATCTCCGAGGAAACACAGCGGGAAAACTGTTTTTT	CASSQDLRGNTAGKLFF
TRBJ2-7	TRBV11-2	TRBD2	few	TGTGCCAGCAGTCCCACGACTAGCGGTAGCTCCTACGAGCAGTACTTC	CASSPTTSGSSYEQYF
TRBJ1-2	TRBV5-1	TRBD1	NA	TGCGCCAGCAGCTTGGTACAGGGGATTGGTGGCTACACCTTC	CASSLVQGIGGYTF
TRBJ2-1	TRBV20-1	NA	few	TGCAGTGCTAGAGATCGAGGGATTTGGTACAATGAGCAGTTCTTC	CSARDRGIWYNEQFF
TRBJ2-7	TRBV19	NA	few	TGTGTCACGTCTCCCACGGGGGGCGCGGGGGAGCAGTACTTC	CVTSPTGGAGEQYF
TRBJ2-5	TRBV7-2	NA	NA	TGTGCCAGCAGCTTAGGGGGACCAGGGATTAGGGACAAGAAGACCCAGTACTTC	CASSLGGPGIRDKKTQYF
TRBJ2-7	TRBV7-2	NA	few	TGTGCCAGCAGCTTTTCTCCTGAAAGGGAGCAGTACTTC	CASSFSPEREQYF
TRBJ2-1	TRBV7-6	TRBD2	NA	TGTGCCAGCAGCTTCGGGCGGGAGGGAACCTACAATGAGCAGTTCTTC	CASSFGREGTYNEQFF
TRBJ2-5	TRBV5-1	NA	NA	TGCGCCAGCAGCGTGATCTCAGGAACCCAAGAGACCCAGTACTTC	CASSVISGTQETQYF
TRBJ2-3	TRBV2	NA	few	TGTGCCAGCAGTGTGCTACCAACAGATACGCAGTATTTT	CASSVLPTDTQYF
TRBJ2-3	TRBV19	NA	NA	TGTGCCAGTAATGAACGAGGGAGTTTGACGCAGTATTTT	CASNERGSLTQYF
TRBJ2-5	TRBV27	TRBD2	NA	TGTGCCAGCCGCGGACTAGCGGCCCAAGAGACCCAGTACTTC	CASRGLAAQETQYF
TRBJ1-6	TRBV28	TRBD1	NA	TGTGCCAGCAGTTTCTTCAGGGGGCTTTCACCCCTCCACTTT	CASSFFRGLSPLHF
TRBJ1-5	TRBV20-1	TRBD1	few	TGCAGTGCCCGGACAGGGGGCGGATATCAGCCCCAGCATTTT	CSARTGGGYQPQHF
TRBJ2-1	TRBV7-6	TRBD2	few	TGTGCCAGCAGCTTAGTAGCGGGCCCCTACAATGAGCAGTTCTTC	CASSLVAGPYNEQFF
TRBJ1-5	TRBV18	TRBD1	few	TGTGCCAGCTCACCATTCGGGACAGACCCCAGCAATCAGCCCCAGCATTTT	CASSPFGTDPSNQPQHF
TRBJ2-7	TRBV7-8	NA	few	TGTGCCAGCAGCTTAGAACTCTACGAGCAGTACTTC	CASSLELYEQYF
TRBJ2-1	TRBV6-5	TRBD2	NA	TGTGCCAGCACCCGGGGACTAGCGGGATTTGAGCAGTTCTTC	CASTRGLAGFEQFF
TRBJ2-3	TRBV4-3	TRBD2	few	TGCGCCAGCAGCCAAGTAGCGGGAGGGTACACAGATACGCAGTATTTT	CASSQVAGGYTDTQYF